This is a list of T cell receptor beta chains from one sample in a study of cytomegalovirus exposure and HLA in healthy donors. Clones were sequenced by immunoSEQ multiplex PCR, and TCRdb holds only the in-frame ones, with some missing. The sample has about 99,000 clones; roughly 75% are singletons. The source material was PBMCs. These receptors originate from a woman in her 40s in good health and CMV-seronegative. Each CDR3 is given with its conserved first and last residue. A D gene is named only where the DNA matches it firmly. A row's size may be missing; if present it is once, few, many or a size class.

TRBJ2-7 | TRBD1 | . | TRBV19 | TGTGCCAGTAGTATAACGACAGGGCGGACCTACGAGCAGTACTTC | CASSITTGRTYEQYF
TRBJ1-2 | . | once | TRBV25-1 | TGTGCCAGCAGCGACCCGGGGTGGAGAAATAGCTACACCTTC | CASSDPGWRNSYTF
TRBJ2-7 | . | . | TRBV7-9 | TGTGCCAGCAGCCCAGAGGCAGTTAATGCCTACGAGCAGTACTTC | CASSPEAVNAYEQYF
TRBJ2-7 | . | . | TRBV27 | TGTGCCAGCAGTGCCCAGGGAGGAATTTACGAGCAGTACTTC | CASSAQGGIYEQYF
TRBJ1-6 | . | . | TRBV7-9 | TGTGCCAGCAGCTTAGGAGGGAAGCCACCCCTCCACTTT | CASSLGGKPPLHF
TRBJ1-5 | TRBD1 | . | TRBV2 | TGTGCCAGCAGTGAAACAGGGGTTCAGCCCCAGCATTTT | CASSETGVQPQHF
TRBJ2-1 | TRBD2 | . | TRBV5-5 | TGTGCCAGCAGCTTGAGGATGGCGGGAGGCCAAAAAAACAATGAGCAGTTCTTC | CASSLRMAGGQKNNEQFF
TRBJ1-4 | . | . | TRBV28 | TGTGCCAGCAGTTTGTTCCCGGAAAAACTGTTTTTT | CASSLFPEKLFF
TRBJ1-4 | . | . | TRBV4-1 | TGCGCCAGCAGCCAAGACGCAGCCCGAGGGGGAAAACTGTTTTTT | CASSQDAARGGKLFF
TRBJ1-1 | TRBD1 | . | TRBV11-3 | TGTGCCAGCAGTCTAACAGGGGCCACTGAAGCTTTCTTT | CASSLTGATEAFF
TRBJ2-1 | . | . | TRBV30 | TGTGCCTGGTCTTATCAGGGAAATGAGCAGTTCTTC | CAWSYQGNEQFF
TRBJ2-2 | . | . | TRBV5-1 | TGCGCCAGCAGCTCGTTTACAGGGATGGCCGGGGAGCTGTTTTTT | CASSSFTGMAGELFF
TRBJ2-7 | TRBD1 | . | TRBV27 | TGTGCCAGCAGCCCGACAGGGCCCCACCACGAGCAGTACTTC | CASSPTGPHHEQYF
TRBJ2-5 | . | . | TRBV5-1 | TGCGCCAGCAGCCCCCCCCAGGGATTACAAGAGACCCAGTACTTC | CASSPPQGLQETQYF
TRBJ2-1 | TRBD2 | . | TRBV15 | TGTGCCACCAAGGTACTAGCGGGGTCCTACAATGAGCAGTTCTTC | CATKVLAGSYNEQFF
TRBJ2-7 | TRBD2 | . | TRBV10-3 | TGTGCCGCCGGTACTAGCGGGCTACTCTACGAGCAGTACTTC | CAAGTSGLLYEQYF
TRBJ2-3 | TRBD2 | . | TRBV11-2 | TGTGCCAGCAGCCATGAGTCCGGGGGGGAGAGTACGCAGTATTTT | CASSHESGGESTQYF
TRBJ2-1 | TRBD2 | . | TRBV4-2 | TGTGCCAGCAGCCAAGAGGGGGCTAGCGGGGGTTTGGATGAGCAGTTCTTC | CASSQEGASGGLDEQFF
TRBJ1-2 | TRBD1 | . | TRBV29-1 | TGCAGCGTTGTACAGGGGGGATTTAGCTATGGCTACACCTTC | CSVVQGGFSYGYTF
TRBJ2-1 | . | . | TRBV19 | TGTGCCAGTAGTATGGCCCCCGGACTAAATATGGGGAATGAGCAGTTCTTC | CASSMAPGLNMGNEQFF
TRBJ2-7 | TRBD2 | . | TRBV5-1 | TGCGCCAGCAGCCGACAGCGGGATGAAACCTACGAGCAGTACTTC | CASSRQRDETYEQYF
TRBJ2-1 | . | . | TRBV9 | TGTGCCAGCGGCGTATCATCCGCCGGGAACAATGAGCAGTTCTTC | CASGVSSAGNNEQFF
TRBJ1-6 | . | . | TRBV7-2 | TGTGCCAGCACCCCGGGACAAAATTCACCCCTCCACTTT | CASTPGQNSPLHF
TRBJ1-3 | . | . | TRBV6-5 | TGTGCCAGCAGTTACCTTACAGGGCCCGGAAACACCATATATTTT | CASSYLTGPGNTIYF
TRBJ1-4 | . | once | TRBV4-3 | TGCGCCAGCAGCCAAGGCGGGGTGGATGAAAAACTGTTTTTT | CASSQGGVDEKLFF
TRBJ2-1 | . | . | TRBV11-3 | TGTGCCAGCAGCTTAGCCCGAACAGGGAGACATGAGCAGTTCTTC | CASSLARTGRHEQFF